Sequencing of this T cell receptor (beta chain) was carried out in a study of Tregs in tolerant kidney transplant recipients. Study-wide background: Recipient PBMCs carried a CFSE label and met irradiated graft donor PBMCs for approximately 6 days before FACS sorting. The study's findings and limits: Findings come from small patient numbers and require larger validation. Tregs expanded with activated donor B cells seemed most donor-specific. This study did not directly address biological reproducibility.

Sequencing used immunoSEQ multiplex PCR; TCRdb keeps in-frame clones, though not all of them. The sample shows 4,000 to 5,500 clones, 40% of them seen only once. Germline CDR1 and CDR2: SGHTA and FQGTGA. The CDR3 spans 13 residues. Comments on this clone: Antigen specificity is unknown.

The rearrangement uses TRBV7-3 and TRBJ2-5; TRBD2 is a possible D gene (5 bases). The J call is uncertain, as TRBJ2-7 better fits the DNA end. The receptor comes from a human donor in good health. Specimen: CD8+ T cells from blood cultured with allogeneic cells. The CDR3 loop reads CASSLTGVGEQYF. The CDR3 bases are TGTGCCAGCAGCTTAACGGGAGTAGGCGAGCAGTACTTC.